These 26 T cell receptor beta chains originate from one sample sequenced in a study of response to subunit inactivated influenza vaccine. TCRdb called the RT-PCR reads again in MiXCR, with one record for every CDR3 protein. This sample has about 620,000 distinct CDR3 sequences, with roughly 10% found just once. This specimen was PBMCs from blood, taken on the day of vaccination. These TCRs come from a man in his forties or fifties who received an inactivated influenza vaccine.

This clonotype was seen more than once but under ten times. The DNA for the CDR3 is TGTGCCACCAGCAGAACCCGCGTGGGTGAGCAGTTCTTC. This encodes CATSRTRVGEQFF. The genes are TRBV15 and TRBJ2-1; unclear D gene. V was cut by 2 bases and J by 9 bases, with 11 bases left in between. The CDR3 runs 13 residues. CDR1 and CDR2 from the germline V gene are LNHNV and YYDKDF (reference sequence).

The chain couples TRBV25-1 to TRBJ1-2; 8 bases are a match to TRBD1. Looked up from germline, CDR1 is MGHDK and CDR2 is SYGVNS. CDR3 length equals 18 residues. V trimming: 0 bases; J trimming: 3 bases; junction bases outside the gene matches: 12. The CDR3 region is CASSEYLAETGVYYGYTF. CDR3 DNA sequence: TGTGCCAGCAGTGAATATCTAGCAGAGACAGGGGTTTACTATGGCTACACCTTC.

Ten or more counts support this clonotype. The chain combines TRBV24-1 with TRBJ2-1; D is uncertain. Per germline, CDR1 KGHDR and CDR2 SFDVKD. CDR3 length: 18 amino acids. Trimming stripped 4 bases from V and 4 bases from J, with 22 bases between. CDR3 residues: CATSDPALPAEGYNEQFF. The CDR3 DNA is TGTGCCACCAGTGACCCCGCTTTACCTGCGGAAGGGTACAATGAGCAGTTCTTC.

The V and J genes are TRBV5-6 and TRBJ2-1; D is unclear. Looked up from germline, CDR1 is SGHDT and CDR2 is YYEEEE. This CDR3 comprises 15 residues. Trimming took off 0 bases at V and 6 bases at J, with 13 bases between the two ends. CDR3 amino acids: CASSLGSGRFNEQFF. The CDR3 DNA is TGTGCCAGCAGCTTGGGGTCGGGTAGGTTCAATGAGCAGTTCTTC.

In DNA form, the CDR3 reads TGCAGTGCTAGAGATCCCAGGGTACAAGAGACCCAGTACTTC. This codes for CSARDPRVQETQYF. V gene TRBV20-1 combines with J gene TRBJ2-5, with D maybe TRBD1 (5 bases). V lost 0 bases and J 2 bases, leaving 10 bases between the germline ends. The germline CDR1 and CDR2 sequences are DFQATT and SNEGSKA (reference sequence). This CDR3 contains 14 residues.

This clonotype was picked up many times. The chain employs TRBV20-1 and TRBJ2-7, with TRBD2 matching over 11 bases. This CDR3 contains 14 residues. CDR1 is DFQATT, CDR2 SNEGSKA, per germline (reference sequence). With 5 bases clipped from V and 2 bases from J, the junction kept 5 bases outside the gene matches. The CDR3 nucleotides read TGCAGTGCTTTCCGACTAGCGGGACCCTACGAGCAGTACTTC. Protein sequence: CSAFRLAGPYEQYF.

V gene TRBV25-1 combines with J gene TRBJ2-7; the D gene is possibly TRBD2 (5 bases). Trimming removed 4 bases from V and 3 bases from J, with 10 bases in between. CDR3 size: 13 residues. The germline V gene encodes CDR1 MGHDK and CDR2 SYGVNS. This chain's CDR3 is CASSGRRNYEQYF. CDR3 DNA: TGTGCCAGCAGTGGTCGGAGGAACTACGAGCAGTACTTC.

This clonotype was seen at least ten times. The chain is built from TRBV7-2 and TRBJ2-7, with 10 bases aligning to TRBD2. Germline-derived CDR1 and CDR2 are SGHTA and FQGNSA. Unmatched junction bases numbered 4, after V lost 2 bases and J lost 3 bases. The CDR3 runs to 15 residues. CDR3 region: CASSLTSGEDYEQYF. In DNA form, the CDR3 reads TGTGCCAGCAGCTTAACTAGCGGGGAGGACTACGAGCAGTACTTC.

The rearrangement links TRBV5-1 to TRBJ1-1, with 8 bases that match TRBD1. The germline V gene encodes CDR1 SGHRS and CDR2 YFSETQ. Losses at the gene ends were 4 bases for V and 12 bases for J; bases not matched to a gene: 5. The CDR3 covers 11 residues. Here the CDR3 reads CASSNRDRSFF. The DNA of the CDR3 is TGCGCCAGCAGCAACCGGGACAGGTCTTTCTTT.

V is TRBV7-2 and J is TRBJ2-5; D ambiguous. The CDR3 length is 14 residues. The germline V gene encodes CDR1 SGHTA and CDR2 FQGNSA. With 4 bases removed from V and 3 bases from J, the gap between germline ends came to 12 bases. This CDR3 reads CASSSVQGKETQYF. CDR3 bases: TGTGCCAGCAGCTCCGTGCAAGGGAAAGAGACCCAGTACTTC.

This chain connects TRBV30 to TRBJ1-2; D is unresolved. The germline gives CDR1 GTSNPN, CDR2 SVGIG (reference sequence). There are 13 residues in the CDR3. Trimming took off 5 bases at V and 6 bases at J, with 16 bases between the two ends. As DNA, the CDR3 is TGTGCCTGGGCCGCCGGGCCCCACAATGGCTACACCTTC. Translation: CAWAAGPHNGYTF.

The chain couples TRBV7-2 to TRBJ2-5; the D gene is possibly TRBD1 (6 bases). The CDR3 is made up of 14 amino acids. V gave up 0 bases and J gave up 4 bases, with 9 bases separating them. Germline V lookup: CDR1 SGHTA, CDR2 FQGNSA. The CDR3 loop is CASSLAPGVETQYF. The CDR3 DNA follows: TGTGCCAGCAGCTTAGCGCCAGGGGTAGAGACCCAGTACTTC.

The chain carries TRBV5-1 and TRBJ2-3; tentatively, D is TRBD2 (6 bases). CDR1 SGHRS and CDR2 YFSETQ come from the germline V gene. Trimming left V 6 bases short and J 1 base short, with 12 bases between. This CDR3 has 14 amino acids. As DNA, the CDR3 is TGCGCCAGCACCCCATCGGGGGGCACAGATACGCAGTATTTT. The encoded protein is CASTPSGGTDTQYF.

This clonotype was detected only a few times. The chain employs TRBV7-9 and TRBJ2-1; D possibly corresponds to TRBD2 (6 bases). V lost 3 bases to trimming and J lost 7 bases, with 16 bases between them. There are 15 residues in the CDR3. CDR1 is SEHNR, CDR2 FQNEAQ, per germline (reference sequence). Here the CDR3 DNA reads TGTGCCAGCAGCTTGGACCCCGGGGGAGCAAATGAGCAGTTCTTC. Its translation: CASSLDPGGANEQFF.

This clonotype was counted many times. This sequence joins TRBV12-3 or TRBV12-4 and TRBJ2-3; 12 bases map to TRBD2. Losses at the gene ends were 6 bases for V and 7 bases for J; bases not matched to a gene: 5. The CDR3 totals 14 residues. The CDR3 nucleotides are TGTGCCAGCAGACCTCTAGCGGGGGGGAATACGCAGTATTTT. Its protein product is CASRPLAGGNTQYF.

The CDR3 nucleotides read TGTGCCAGCAGCCAAGCGCGGAGCGGATTAGCCAAAAACATTCAGTACTTC. Protein product: CASSQARSGLAKNIQYF. This sequence joins TRBV3-1 and TRBJ2-4; tentatively, D is TRBD2 (5 bases). CDR3 length: 17 amino acids. Germline V gene sequence: CDR1 LGHDT, CDR2 YNNKEL (reference sequence). V lost 1 base and J lost 0, with 13 bases in between.

V and J are TRBV12-3 or TRBV12-4 and TRBJ2-7; no firm D call. The CDR3 has 12 residues. Trimming pared 5 bases from V and 7 bases from J, leaving 12 bases between. The CDR3 protein is CASSRPRWEQYF. The CDR3 DNA reads as TGTGCCAGCAGTCGCCCCCGTTGGGAGCAGTACTTC.

This rearrangement joins TRBV7-3 to TRBJ2-1, with D tentatively TRBD2 (6 bases). Trimming left V 0 bases short and J 5 bases short, with 11 bases between. There are 15 residues in the CDR3. The V gene's germline CDR1 is SGHTA and CDR2 FQGTGA. This CDR3 is CASSLTSGRNNEQFF. DNA for the CDR3: TGTGCCAGCAGCTTAACTAGCGGCCGAAACAATGAGCAGTTCTTC.

CDR3 DNA sequence: TGTGCCAGCAGCTTCTCGACTATTCGCATCCCTCCCGAGCAGTACTTC. Its translation is CASSFSTIRIPPEQYF. The V call is TRBV13, the J call TRBJ2-7; D is perhaps TRBD2 (5 bases). The CDR3 contains 16 residues. Germline CDR1 and CDR2: PRHDT and FYEKMQ (reference sequence). Trimming took 3 bases from V and 6 from J, leaving 21 bases between them.

The chain couples TRBV20-1 to TRBJ2-7, with TRBD1 matching 9 bases. The CDR3 spans 12 residues. Losses at the gene ends were 2 bases for V and 5 bases for J; bases not matched to a gene: 1. Per the germline V gene, CDR1 is DFQATT and CDR2 is SNEGSKA (reference sequence). The chain's CDR3 is CSARRDRDEQYF. CDR3 DNA sequence: TGCAGTGCTAGACGGGACAGGGACGAGCAGTACTTC.

V and J are TRBV5-1 and TRBJ2-1, with 14 bases that match TRBD2. The germline V gene encodes CDR1 SGHRS and CDR2 YFSETQ. The J segment lost 0 bases and the V segment lost 3 bases, leaving 8 bases of the junction unmatched. The CDR3 loop spans 19 amino acids. The CDR3 DNA is TGCGCCAGCAGCTCGCAGGGACTAGCGGGGGCCCGCTCCTACAATGAGCAGTTCTTC. Translating it yields CASSSQGLAGARSYNEQFF.

The chain uses TRBV6-2 or TRBV6-3 and TRBJ2-7, with 8 bases aligning to TRBD2. V was clipped by 8 bases and J by 4 bases; unmatched bases: 10. Germline V lookup: CDR1 MNHEY, CDR2 SVGEGT. This CDR3 has 14 residues. The DNA for the CDR3 is TGTGCCAGCGGAGCGGGAGTTCCCTCTTACGAGCAGTACTTC. Its protein is CASGAGVPSYEQYF.

This clonotype was observed a few times. V and J are TRBV7-9 and TRBJ2-3; no clear D gene. V was shortened by 8 bases and J by 4 bases, with 19 bases between the two germline ends. CDR3 size: 15 residues. In germline, CDR1 is SEHNR, CDR2 FQNEAQ (reference sequence). In nucleotides, the CDR3 is TGTGCCAGCTTCTCTGGGTGGCAATTGGCAGATACGCAGTATTTT. It translates to CASFSGWQLADTQYF.

The gene calls are TRBV18 and TRBJ2-5, with D maybe TRBD1 (5 bases). Germline loops: CDR1 KGHSH, CDR2 LQKENI. CDR3 length: 18 amino acids. V was shortened by 3 bases and J by 3 bases, with 23 bases between the two germline ends. CDR3 protein: CASSPRPLGQTSKETQYF. CDR3 DNA: TGTGCCAGCTCACCTCGTCCCCTTGGACAAACTTCAAAAGAGACCCAGTACTTC.

This clonotype has ten or more counts. V usage is TRBV12-3 or TRBV12-4 and J usage is TRBJ2-3; D may match TRBD1 or TRBD2 (5 bases each). CDR3 length equals 14 residues. Trimming pared 5 bases from V and 5 bases from J, leaving 14 bases between. CDR3 region: CASSPHRGGDTQYF. CDR3 DNA: TGTGCCAGCAGTCCCCACCGGGGCGGAGATACGCAGTATTTT.

CDR3 amino acids: CASSPWTSGSVSEQYF. CDR3 sequence (DNA): TGTGCCAGCAGCCCCTGGACTAGCGGGAGCGTTAGTGAGCAGTACTTC. The rearrangement uses TRBV7-8 and TRBJ2-7, with 13 bases that match TRBD2. This CDR3 spans 16 amino acids. Germline-derived CDR1 and CDR2 are SGHVS and FQNEAQ. V gave up 5 bases and J gave up 7 bases; unmatched junction bases: 11.